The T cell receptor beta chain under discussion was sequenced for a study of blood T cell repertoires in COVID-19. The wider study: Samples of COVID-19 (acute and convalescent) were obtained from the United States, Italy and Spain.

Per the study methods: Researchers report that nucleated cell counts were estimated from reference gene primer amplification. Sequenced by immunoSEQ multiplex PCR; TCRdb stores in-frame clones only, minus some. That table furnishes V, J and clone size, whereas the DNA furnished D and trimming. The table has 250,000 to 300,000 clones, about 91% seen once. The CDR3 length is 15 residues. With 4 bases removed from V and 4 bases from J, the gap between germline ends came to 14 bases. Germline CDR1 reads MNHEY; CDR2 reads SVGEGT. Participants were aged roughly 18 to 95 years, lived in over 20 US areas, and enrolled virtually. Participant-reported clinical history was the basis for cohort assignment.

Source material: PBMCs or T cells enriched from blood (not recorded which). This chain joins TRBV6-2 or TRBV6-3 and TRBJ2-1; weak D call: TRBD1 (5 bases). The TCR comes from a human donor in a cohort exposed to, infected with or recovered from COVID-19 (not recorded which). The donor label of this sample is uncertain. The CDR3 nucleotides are TGTGCCAGCAGTTTGAGCAGGGCCCAGTACAATGAGCAGTTCTTC. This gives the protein CASSLSRAQYNEQFF.